One sample yielded the 11 T cell receptor beta chains listed below, sequenced in a study of siplizumab effects on memory and regulatory T cells. Sequencing used immunoSEQ multiplex PCR; TCRdb keeps in-frame clones, though not all of them. Here the sample spans tens of thousands of clones, 95% to 97% being singletons. Sequenced material: naive CD4+ T cells sorted from blood. These receptors all stem from a human donor in good health.

V gene TRBV6-6 combines with J gene TRBJ1-1; no clear D gene. The CDR3 runs to 14 residues. V was trimmed by 2 bases and J by 0 bases, leaving 7 bases between them. Germline lookup yields CDR1 MNHNY and CDR2 SVGAGI (reference sequence). The CDR3 sequence is CASSYVVVNTEAFF. CDR3 DNA: TGTGCCAGCAGTTACGTAGTGGTGAACACTGAAGCTTTCTTT.

The rearrangement joins TRBV10-3 to TRBJ2-7, with unresolved D. The germline CDR1 and CDR2 sequences are ENHRY and SYGVKD. This CDR3 comprises 12 residues. V was trimmed by 5 bases and J by 2 bases, leaving 7 bases between them. The CDR3 DNA sequence: TGTGCCATCAGTCTCGACCCCTACGAGCAGTACTTC. It codes for CAISLDPYEQYF.

The chain has TRBV5-1 and TRBJ2-1; no firm D call. Germline V gene lookup returns CDR1 SGHRS and CDR2 YFSETQ. Between the trimmed V and J ends, which lost 5 bases and 0 bases, there was a span of 12 bases. The CDR3 loop spans 15 amino acids. The CDR3 sequence is CASRVTVGSYNEQFF. In DNA, the CDR3 is TGCGCCAGCAGGGTCACGGTTGGCTCCTACAATGAGCAGTTCTTC.

This chain uses TRBV5-6 with TRBJ1-2, with D perhaps TRBD1 (5 bases). V gave up 0 bases and J gave up 4 bases, with 16 bases separating them. The CDR3 spans 16 residues. CDR1 and CDR2 from the germline V gene are SGHDT and YYEEEE. CDR3 DNA: TGTGCCAGCAGCTTGGCCTTCCTCGGGACGGTCTATGGCTACACCTTC. Protein product: CASSLAFLGTVYGYTF.

This chain links TRBV28 with TRBJ1-4; D might be TRBD1 (6 bases). V was clipped by 7 bases and J by 12 bases, with 15 bases between them. CDR1 is MDHEN, CDR2 SYDVKM, per germline. The CDR3 covers 12 residues. The CDR3 protein is CASTGQGWELFF. The CDR3 DNA reads TGTGCCAGCACTGGGCAGGGGTGGGAACTGTTTTTT.

This rearrangement joins TRBV20-1 to TRBJ2-7; tentative D call: TRBD1 (5 bases). The CDR3 covers 11 residues. The V end lost 6 bases, the J end lost 3 bases, and 9 bases lay between the germline ends. CDR1 and CDR2 from the germline V gene are DFQATT and SNEGSKA (reference sequence). The CDR3 nucleotides are TGCAGTGCAGCCGGACACTACGAGCAGTACTTC. Residues: CSAAGHYEQYF.

This clone showed up just once. This sequence joins TRBV4-2 and TRBJ2-7; D might be TRBD1 (6 bases). V lost 0 bases to trimming and J lost 3 bases, with 12 bases between them. Germline assignment: CDR1 LGHNA and CDR2 YNFKEQ. The CDR3 runs to 15 residues. The CDR3 bases are TGTGCCAGCAGCCAAGATATTGACAGGTTCTACGAGCAGTACTTC. This gives the protein CASSQDIDRFYEQYF.

V and J are TRBV6-1 and TRBJ1-2, with no clear D. Trimming removed 9 bases at V and 0 bases at J, with 5 bases between. CDR3 length: 11 residues. Germline V lookup: CDR1 MNHNS, CDR2 SASEGT. CDR3 residues: CASYTNYGYTF. Written as DNA, the CDR3 is TGTGCCAGTTACACTAACTATGGCTACACCTTC.

This rearrangement joins TRBV7-2 to TRBJ2-1; D not certain. This CDR3 has 11 amino acids. Germline CDR1 is SGHTA and CDR2 is FQGNSA. Trimming stripped 5 bases from V and 10 bases from J, with 9 bases between. The CDR3 DNA reads as TGTGCCAGCAGCAAAGCTGAAGAGCAGTTCTTC. This sequence encodes CASSKAEEQFF.

V is TRBV19 and J is TRBJ2-1; TRBD2 aligns across 11 bases. Germline lookup yields CDR1 LNHDA and CDR2 SQIVND (reference sequence). Trimming removed 5 bases from V and 7 bases from J; junction bases left unmatched: 10. The CDR3 length is 16 residues. The DNA for the CDR3 is TGTGCCAGTAGTGGAGAACTAGCGGGGGCGATTAATGAGCAGTTCTTC. Its translation is CASSGELAGAINEQFF.

This chain links TRBV7-6 with TRBJ2-7, with 10 bases lining up with TRBD1. V dropped 5 bases and J dropped 1; count of bases not matched to a gene: 8. CDR3 length: 16 amino acids. Germline CDR1 and CDR2: SGHVS and FNYEAQ. The CDR3: CASSRQGALASYEQYF. DNA of the CDR3: TGTGCCAGCAGCAGACAGGGGGCCCTAGCGTCCTACGAGCAGTACTTC.